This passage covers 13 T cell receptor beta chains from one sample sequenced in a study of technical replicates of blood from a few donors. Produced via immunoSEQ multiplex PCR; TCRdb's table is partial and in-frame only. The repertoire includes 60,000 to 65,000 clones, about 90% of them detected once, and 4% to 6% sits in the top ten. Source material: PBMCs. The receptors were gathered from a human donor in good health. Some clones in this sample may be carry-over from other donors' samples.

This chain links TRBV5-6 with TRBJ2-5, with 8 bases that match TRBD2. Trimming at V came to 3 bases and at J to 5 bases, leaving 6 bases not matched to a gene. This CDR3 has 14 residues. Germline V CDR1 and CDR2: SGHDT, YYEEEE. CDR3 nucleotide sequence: TGTGCCAGCAGCTGGGTGCCTAGCGGGGAGACCCAGTACTTC. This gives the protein CASSWVPSGETQYF.

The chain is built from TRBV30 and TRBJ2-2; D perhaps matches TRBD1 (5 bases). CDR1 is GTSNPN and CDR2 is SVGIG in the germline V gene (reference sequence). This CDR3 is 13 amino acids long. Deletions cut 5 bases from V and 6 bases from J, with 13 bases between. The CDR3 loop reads CAWLGVGSGELFF. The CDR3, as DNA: TGTGCCTGGCTAGGGGTTGGTTCCGGGGAGCTGTTTTTT.

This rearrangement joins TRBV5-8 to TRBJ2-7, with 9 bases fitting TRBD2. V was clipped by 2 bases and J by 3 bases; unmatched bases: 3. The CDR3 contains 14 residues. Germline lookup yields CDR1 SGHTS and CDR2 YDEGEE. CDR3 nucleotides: TGTGCCAGCAGCTTTGGCGGGAGGGTCTACGAGCAGTACTTC. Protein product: CASSFGGRVYEQYF.

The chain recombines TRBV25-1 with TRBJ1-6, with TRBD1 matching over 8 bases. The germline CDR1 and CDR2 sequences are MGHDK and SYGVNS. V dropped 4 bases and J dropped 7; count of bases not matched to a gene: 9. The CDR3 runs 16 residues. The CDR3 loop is CASSGVGQGPNSPLHF. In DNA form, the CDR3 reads TGTGCCAGCAGTGGAGTAGGACAGGGACCGAATTCACCCCTCCACTTT.

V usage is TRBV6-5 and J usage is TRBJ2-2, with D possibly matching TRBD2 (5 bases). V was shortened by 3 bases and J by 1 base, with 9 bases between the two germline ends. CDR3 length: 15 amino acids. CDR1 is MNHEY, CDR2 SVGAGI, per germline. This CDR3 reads CASSYYGLNTGELFF. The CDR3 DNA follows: TGTGCCAGCAGTTATTACGGACTGAACACCGGGGAGCTGTTTTTT.

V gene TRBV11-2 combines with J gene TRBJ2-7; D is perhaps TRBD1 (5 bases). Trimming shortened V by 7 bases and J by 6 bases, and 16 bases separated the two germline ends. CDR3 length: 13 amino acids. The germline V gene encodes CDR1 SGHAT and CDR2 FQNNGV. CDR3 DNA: TGTGCCAGCAACTACATAAGGGGATTCGAGCAGTACTTC. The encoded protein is CASNYIRGFEQYF.

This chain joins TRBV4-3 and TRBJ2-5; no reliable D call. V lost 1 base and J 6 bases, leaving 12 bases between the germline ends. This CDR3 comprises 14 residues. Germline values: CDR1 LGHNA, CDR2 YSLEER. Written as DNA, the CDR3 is TGCGCCAGCAGCCAAGGCGGTAGTCTGCAGACCCAGTACTTC. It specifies CASSQGGSLQTQYF.

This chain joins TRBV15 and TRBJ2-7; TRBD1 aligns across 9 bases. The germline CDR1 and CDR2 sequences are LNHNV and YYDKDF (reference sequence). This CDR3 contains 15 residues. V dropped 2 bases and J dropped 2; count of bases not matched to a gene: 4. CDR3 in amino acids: CATSRLRDRAYEQYF. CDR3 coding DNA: TGTGCCACCAGCAGACTTCGGGACAGGGCCTACGAGCAGTACTTC.

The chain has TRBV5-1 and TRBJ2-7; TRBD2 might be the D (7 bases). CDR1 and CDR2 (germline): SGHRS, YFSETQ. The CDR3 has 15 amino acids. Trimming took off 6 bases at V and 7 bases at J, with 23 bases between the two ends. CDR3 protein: CASTDVGGGGPEQYF. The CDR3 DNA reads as TGCGCCAGCACCGACGTCGGGGGCGGGGGTCCGGAGCAGTACTTC.

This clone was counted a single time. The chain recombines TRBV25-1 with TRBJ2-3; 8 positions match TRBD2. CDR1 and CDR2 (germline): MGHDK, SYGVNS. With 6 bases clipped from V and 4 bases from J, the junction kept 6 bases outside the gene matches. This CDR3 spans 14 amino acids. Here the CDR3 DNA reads TGTGCCAGCAGGTCGGGGGGGCCCTCAGATACGCAGTATTTT. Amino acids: CASRSGGPSDTQYF.

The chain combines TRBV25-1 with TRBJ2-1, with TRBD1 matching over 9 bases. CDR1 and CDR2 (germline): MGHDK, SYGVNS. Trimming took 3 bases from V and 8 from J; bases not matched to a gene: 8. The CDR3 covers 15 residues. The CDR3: CASSDSGTGFDEQFF. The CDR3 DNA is TGTGCCAGCAGTGACTCCGGGACAGGGTTCGATGAGCAGTTCTTC.

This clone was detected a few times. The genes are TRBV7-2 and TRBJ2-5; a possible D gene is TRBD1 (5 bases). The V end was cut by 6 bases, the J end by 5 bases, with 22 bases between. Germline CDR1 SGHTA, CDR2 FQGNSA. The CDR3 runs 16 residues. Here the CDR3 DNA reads TGTGCCAGCAGTCCGGGCGGCGTTAGGGGTGTGGAGACCCAGTACTTC. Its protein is CASSPGGVRGVETQYF.

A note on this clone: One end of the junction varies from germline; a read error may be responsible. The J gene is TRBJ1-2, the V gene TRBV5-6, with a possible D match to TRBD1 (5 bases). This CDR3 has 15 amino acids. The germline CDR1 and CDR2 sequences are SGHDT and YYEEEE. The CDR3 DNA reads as TGTGTCAGCAGCTCCCTTGGGGGGGATCACCATGGCTACACCTTC. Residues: CVSSSLGGDHHGYTF.